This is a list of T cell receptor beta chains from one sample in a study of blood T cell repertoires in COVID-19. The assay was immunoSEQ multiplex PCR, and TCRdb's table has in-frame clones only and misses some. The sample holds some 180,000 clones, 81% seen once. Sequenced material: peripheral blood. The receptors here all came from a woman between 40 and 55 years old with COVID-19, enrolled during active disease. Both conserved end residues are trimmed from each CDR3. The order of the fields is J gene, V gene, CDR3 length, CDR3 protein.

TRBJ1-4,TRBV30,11,AWSPGRGEKLF
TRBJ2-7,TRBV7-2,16,ASSLYLAGTSGIHEQY
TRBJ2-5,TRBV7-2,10,ASSFSEETQY
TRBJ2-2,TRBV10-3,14,AIQTSPIANTGELF
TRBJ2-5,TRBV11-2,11,ASSDRGPETQY
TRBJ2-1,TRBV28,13,ASSLSGRVYNEQF
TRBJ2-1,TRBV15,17,ATSRLRLAGTSSYNEQF
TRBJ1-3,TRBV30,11,AWSRGFGNTIY
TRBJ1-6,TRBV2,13,ASSEDRGYNSPLH
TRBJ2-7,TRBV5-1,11,ASSLRVAYEQY
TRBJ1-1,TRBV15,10,ATSRDWGEAF
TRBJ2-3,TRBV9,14,ASSGRRDPSTDTQY
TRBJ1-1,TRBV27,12,ASSLSPRGNEAF
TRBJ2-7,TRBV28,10,ASSRQRYEQY
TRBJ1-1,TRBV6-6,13,ASSEQGAGSTEAF
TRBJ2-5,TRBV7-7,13,ASSLDGGRQETQY
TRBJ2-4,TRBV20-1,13,SASPGGFTKNIQY
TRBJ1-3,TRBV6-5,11,ASSRTGGNTIY
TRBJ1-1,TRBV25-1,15,ASSEYAIGGLNTEAF
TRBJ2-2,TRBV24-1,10,ATSAGAGELF
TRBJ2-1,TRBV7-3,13,ASSLKGQGGYEQF
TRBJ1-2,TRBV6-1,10,ASTLRDNGYT
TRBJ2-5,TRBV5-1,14,ASSLASWVGGETQY
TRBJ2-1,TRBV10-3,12,AIRAGTMMNEQF
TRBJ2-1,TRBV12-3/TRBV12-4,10,ASTPEGNEQF
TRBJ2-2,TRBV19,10,ASTPGTGELF
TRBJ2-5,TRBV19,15,ASSIDILTVGQGTQY
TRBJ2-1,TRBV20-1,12,SASLGLAEDEQF
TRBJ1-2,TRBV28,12,ASSLFGQGNGYT
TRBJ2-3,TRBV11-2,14,ASSLVGTGVLFAQY
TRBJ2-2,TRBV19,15,ASSIPGLAGFGGELF
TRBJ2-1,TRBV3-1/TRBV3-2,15,ASSQDLQGSSYNEQF
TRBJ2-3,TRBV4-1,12,ASSQDRVGDTQY
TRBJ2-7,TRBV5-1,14,ASSLGPGQFSYEQY
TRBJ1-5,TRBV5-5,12,ASREDRDNQPQH
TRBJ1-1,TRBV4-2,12,ASSPPTVNTEAF
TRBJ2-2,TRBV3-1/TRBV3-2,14,ASSQGLTGVTGELF
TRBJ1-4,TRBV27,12,ASSLGDSNEKLF
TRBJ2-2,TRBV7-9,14,ASTITTGMNTGELF
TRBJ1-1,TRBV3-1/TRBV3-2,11,ASSLQDRAQAF